This T cell receptor beta chain was captured by sequencing in a study of blood T cell repertoires in COVID-19. Study at large: Samples taken during acute and convalescent COVID-19 were collected in the United States, Italy and Spain. PBMCs, B-cell-depleted T cells, or T cells were the source of the cDNA or gDNA that made up the material.

In the original processing: Reference gene primer amplification in the assay estimated nucleated cell counts. Produced via immunoSEQ multiplex PCR; TCRdb's table is partial and in-frame only. V, J and clone size derive from that table, while D and trimming were established from the DNA sequence. There are about 170,000 clones in the sample; around four fifths occur only once, and 15% to 20% lies in the top ten. Per the germline V gene, CDR1 is LGHDT and CDR2 is YNNKEL (reference sequence). The CDR3 totals 16 residues. V lost 7 bases to trimming and J lost 1 base; unmatched junction nucleotides: 11. Input material: peripheral blood. The sequence derives from a woman in her sixties or seventies who had recovered from COVID-19. The chain carries TRBV3-1 (or the pseudogene TRBV3-2) and TRBJ2-5, with 8 bases identical to TRBD2. This CDR3 is CASKISASGPQETQYF. CDR3 sequence (DNA): TGTGCCAGCAAGATTTCGGCTAGCGGGCCCCAAGAGACCCAGTACTTC.